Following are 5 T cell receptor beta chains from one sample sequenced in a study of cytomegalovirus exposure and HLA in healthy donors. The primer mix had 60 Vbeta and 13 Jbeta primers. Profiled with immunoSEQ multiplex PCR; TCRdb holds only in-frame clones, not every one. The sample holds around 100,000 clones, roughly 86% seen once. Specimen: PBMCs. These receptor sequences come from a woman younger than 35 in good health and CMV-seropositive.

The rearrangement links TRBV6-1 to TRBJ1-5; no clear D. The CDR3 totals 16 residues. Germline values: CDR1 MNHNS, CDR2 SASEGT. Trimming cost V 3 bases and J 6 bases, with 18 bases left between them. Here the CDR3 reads CASSDIVASSGQPQHF. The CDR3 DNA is TGTGCCAGCAGTGATATTGTTGCCTCCAGTGGTCAGCCCCAGCATTTT.

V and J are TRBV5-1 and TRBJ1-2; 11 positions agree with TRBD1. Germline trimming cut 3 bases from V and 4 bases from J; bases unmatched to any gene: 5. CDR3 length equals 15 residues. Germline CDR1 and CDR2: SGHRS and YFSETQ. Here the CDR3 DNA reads TGCGCCAGCAGCTCGGGACAGGGGGACCCCTATGGCTACACCTTC. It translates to CASSSGQGDPYGYTF.

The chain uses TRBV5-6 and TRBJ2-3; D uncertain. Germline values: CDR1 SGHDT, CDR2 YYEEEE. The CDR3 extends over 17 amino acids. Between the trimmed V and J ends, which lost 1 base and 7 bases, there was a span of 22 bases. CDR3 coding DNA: TGTGCCAGCAGCTTGCGGGTTAGCTTAGCTCCATCCAATACGCAGTATTTT. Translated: CASSLRVSLAPSNTQYF.

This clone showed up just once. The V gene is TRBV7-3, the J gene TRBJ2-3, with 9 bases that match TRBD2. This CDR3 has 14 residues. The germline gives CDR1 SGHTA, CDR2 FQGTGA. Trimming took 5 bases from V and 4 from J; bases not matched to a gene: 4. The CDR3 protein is CASSEAGGPDTQYF. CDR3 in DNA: TGTGCCAGCAGCGAAGCGGGAGGACCAGATACGCAGTATTTT.

The CDR3 coding sequence is TGTGCCAGCACCCCGGCGGCCGGGATTGGCAACGAGCAGTACTTC. This translates into CASTPAAGIGNEQYF. The chain recombines TRBV14 with TRBJ2-7; TRBD2 is a possible D gene (5 bases). The CDR3 contains 15 residues. Trimming cost V 7 bases and J 5 bases, with 21 bases left between them. CDR1 is SGHDN and CDR2 is FVKESK in the germline V gene.